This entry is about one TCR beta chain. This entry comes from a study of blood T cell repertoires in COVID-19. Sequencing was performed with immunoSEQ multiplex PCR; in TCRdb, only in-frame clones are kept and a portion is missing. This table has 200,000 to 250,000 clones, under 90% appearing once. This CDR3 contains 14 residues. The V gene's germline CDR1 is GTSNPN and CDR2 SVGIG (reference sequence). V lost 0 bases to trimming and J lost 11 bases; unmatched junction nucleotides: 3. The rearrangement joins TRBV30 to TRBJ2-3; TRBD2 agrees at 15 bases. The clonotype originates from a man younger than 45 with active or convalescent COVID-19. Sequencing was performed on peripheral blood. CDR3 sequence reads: CAWSVRGLAGGQYF. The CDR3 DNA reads TGTGCCTGGAGTGTACGGGGACTAGCGGGAGGGCAGTATTTT.